Presented here are 26 T cell receptor beta chains from one specimen sequenced in a study of blood T cell repertoires in COVID-19. The assay was immunoSEQ multiplex PCR, and TCRdb's table has in-frame clones only and misses some. The data hold 450,000 or so clones, with 89% observed a single time. The sequencing sample was made of peripheral blood. The receptors stem from a man aged 18 to 35 with COVID-19, enrolled during active disease.

CDR3 nucleotides: TGTGCCAGCAGCCCCCGACAGGGGGTCGGGCCTGAGCAGTTCTTC. It encodes CASSPRQGVGPEQFF. The chain joins TRBV14 to TRBJ2-1; 9 positions agree with TRBD1. The CDR3 contains 15 residues. Trimming removed 4 bases from V and 9 bases from J; junction bases left unmatched: 10. Germline CDR1 reads SGHDN; CDR2 reads FVKESK.

This clone was observed a few times. This chain joins TRBV12-5 and TRBJ2-2; the D gene is possibly TRBD1 (5 bases). The CDR3 has 16 residues. Germline values: CDR1 LGHNT, CDR2 FRNRAP. The ends were cut back, 3 bases at V and 2 bases at J, with 13 bases in the middle. The CDR3 DNA is TGTGCTAGTGGTTTTACTCGACAGAGAAACACCGGGGAGCTGTTTTTT. Amino acids: CASGFTRQRNTGELFF.

The chain carries TRBV7-2 and TRBJ2-1; 12 positions agree with TRBD2. Germline V gene sequence: CDR1 SGHTA, CDR2 FQGNSA. This CDR3 has 16 residues. Losses at the gene ends were 5 bases for V and 1 base for J; bases not matched to a gene: 3. CDR3 in DNA: TGTGCCAGCAGCGTTGGGACTAGCGGGTCCTACAATGAGCAGTTCTTC. Translated, it gives CASSVGTSGSYNEQFF. Variable domain in full (rest from reference TRBV7-2 and TRBJ2-1): GAGVSQSPSNKVTEKGKDVELRCDPISGHTALYWYRQSLGQGLEFLIYFQGNSAPDKSGLPSDRFSAERTGGSVSTLTIQRTQQEDSAVYLCASSVGTSGSYNEQFFGPGTRLTVL.

The gene calls are TRBV20-1 and TRBJ1-4, with TRBD1 as a possible D gene (5 bases). The CDR3 is made up of 12 amino acids. Germline V gives CDR1 DFQATT, CDR2 SNEGSKA (reference sequence). Trimming removed 3 bases at V and 7 bases at J, with 9 bases between. The CDR3 coding sequence is TGCAGTGCTAGTGAACAGGTTGAAAAACTGTTTTTT. It is translated as CSASEQVEKLFF.

The V call is TRBV21-1, the J call TRBJ1-2; the table's D call, TRBD1, has no DNA check behind it. TRBV21-1 is a listed pseudogene. The CDR3 has 15 residues. CDR3 nucleotide sequence: TGTGCCAGCAGCAGAACAGGGAACGGCTGCGGCGGCTACACCTTC. Protein product: CASSRTGNGCGGYTF.

The chain links TRBV29-1 to TRBJ1-2; 8 bases map to TRBD1. The germline gives CDR1 SQVTM, CDR2 ANQGSEA. The CDR3 length is 11 residues. The junction had 4 bases not matched to a gene; V was cut back by 6 bases and J by 7 bases. DNA of the CDR3: TGCAGCGTAAAACAGGGGGGTGGCTACACCTTC. It yields the protein CSVKQGGGYTF.

J is TRBJ2-7 and V is TRBV5-4; 7 nucleotides line up with TRBD1. Unmatched junction bases numbered 7, after V lost 5 bases and J lost 5 bases. This CDR3 has 13 residues. The germline CDR1 and CDR2 sequences are SGHNT and YYREEE (reference sequence). This CDR3 is CASRYRGGNEQYF. DNA of the CDR3: TGTGCCAGCAGATACAGGGGTGGGAACGAGCAGTACTTC.

With regard to this clone: Other DNA sequences from this sample encode an identical CDR3 as well. This sequence joins TRBV7-8 and TRBJ2-3, with D hard to call. Germline loops: CDR1 SGHVS, CDR2 FQNEAQ. The CDR3 totals 13 residues. The germline V and J ends were trimmed by 4 bases and 2 bases, with 7 bases remaining between them. Here the CDR3 DNA reads TGTGCCAGCAGCTCCCTTCTCACAGATACGCAGTATTTT. Translated, it gives CASSSLLTDTQYF.

The rearrangement joins TRBV19 to TRBJ2-7; 9 nucleotides line up with TRBD1. This CDR3 is built from 15 residues. CDR1 and CDR2 from the germline V gene are LNHDA and SQIVND (reference sequence). The V gene end was trimmed by 3 bases and the J gene end by 2 bases; junction bases not matched to a gene: 5. The CDR3 sequence: CASSILGTGTYEQYF. The CDR3 nucleotides are TGTGCCAGTAGTATCCTCGGGACAGGGACCTACGAGCAGTACTTC.

This chain uses TRBV29-1 with TRBJ2-3; TRBD1 aligns across 10 bases. Germline V gene data show CDR1 as SQVTM and CDR2 as ANQGSEA. Trimming took 6 bases from V and 3 from J; bases not matched to a gene: 9. The CDR3 is 15 amino acids. CDR3 nucleotide sequence: TGCAGCGTGGCTACCCGGGACAGGGGAACAGATACGCAGTATTTT. Its translation: CSVATRDRGTDTQYF.

This clone came up a few times. This sequence joins TRBV5-1 and TRBJ2-5, with D perhaps matching TRBD1 (5 bases). In germline, CDR1 is SGHRS, CDR2 YFSETQ. The CDR3 has 13 amino acids. The ends were cut back, 5 bases at V and 3 bases at J, with 11 bases in the middle. The CDR3 bases are TGCGCCAGCAGGGAAATAGGGGAAGAGACCCAGTACTTC. It codes for CASREIGEETQYF.

The CDR3 sequence is CASSLVAGAGSAFF. The CDR3 nucleotides read TGTGCCAGCAGCCTGGTTGCGGGGGCCGGTTCAGCTTTCTTT. The rearrangement uses TRBV6-5 and TRBJ1-1; TRBD1 is a possible D gene (6 bases). There are 14 residues in the CDR3. Germline CDR1 reads MNHEY; CDR2 reads SVGAGI. Trimming shortened V by 6 bases and J by 10 bases, and 21 bases separated the two germline ends.

The chain joins TRBV5-6 to TRBJ1-4; D perhaps matches TRBD1 (5 bases). The CDR3 extends over 15 amino acids. The V end lost 4 bases, the J end lost 3 bases, and 13 bases lay between the germline ends. The germline V gene has CDR1 SGHDT and CDR2 YYEEEE. The chain's CDR3 is CASSSSGGANEKLFF. In nucleotides, the CDR3 is TGTGCCAGCAGCAGTAGCGGGGGAGCTAATGAAAAACTGTTTTTT.

For this clone: This sample also contains other DNA sequences that code for the same CDR3. The chain uses TRBV27 and TRBJ2-1, with a tentative D call TRBD2 (6 bases). CDR3 length: 15 residues. Trimming took off 2 bases at V and 0 bases at J, with 8 bases between the two ends. Germline V gene data show CDR1 as MNHEY and CDR2 as SMNVEV (reference sequence). The CDR3 bases are TGTGCCAGCAGTTTACGGGGGAGCTCCTACAATGAGCAGTTCTTC. Translated: CASSLRGSSYNEQFF.

V gene TRBV6-5 combines with J gene TRBJ2-5; 8 positions agree with TRBD1. The ends lost 7 bases at V and 5 bases at J; junction bases unmatched: 12. The CDR3 length is 15 residues. Germline V gene lookup returns CDR1 MNHEY and CDR2 SVGAGI. Here the CDR3 DNA reads TGTGCCAGCACCGGGCCTTCAGGGGGCTGGGAGACCCAGTACTTC. Protein sequence: CASTGPSGGWETQYF.

The chain has TRBV29-1 and TRBJ2-5; D remains ambiguous. V was clipped by 4 bases and J by 6 bases, with 18 bases between them. In germline, CDR1 is SQVTM, CDR2 ANQGSEA. CDR3 length: 14 amino acids. CDR3 bases: TGCAGCGTTGTCTTGGCTCCTCGGGTAAAGACCCAGTACTTC. Translating it yields CSVVLAPRVKTQYF.

The chain is built from TRBV7-9 and TRBJ2-5; 7 bases agree with TRBD2. From germline, CDR1 is SEHNR and CDR2 FQNEAQ (reference sequence). The J segment lost 2 bases and the V segment lost 8 bases, leaving 8 bases of the junction unmatched. The CDR3 is 14 amino acids. In DNA, the CDR3 is TGTGCCAGCGCACGGAGCGGGAAGCAAGAGACCCAGTACTTC. Its protein product is CASARSGKQETQYF.

The chain employs TRBV19 and TRBJ2-1, with 7 bases lining up with TRBD2. V lost 4 bases, J lost 1 base, and 4 bases stayed unmatched. Germline values: CDR1 LNHDA, CDR2 SQIVND (reference sequence). CDR3 size: 15 residues. The CDR3 nucleotides read TGTGCCAGTAGTACCTCGGGAGGTTCCTACAATGAGCAGTTCTTC. Translating it yields CASSTSGGSYNEQFF.

The CDR3 sequence: CASSLTVNSPLHF. The CDR3 DNA reads as TGTGCCAGCAGTTTAACAGTCAATTCACCCCTCCACTTT. This chain joins TRBV28 and TRBJ1-6, with D hard to call. This CDR3 is built from 13 residues. V was shortened by 2 bases and J by 7 bases, with 6 bases between the two germline ends. Germline CDR1 reads MDHEN; CDR2 reads SYDVKM.

The CDR3 protein is CASRIAGQNEQFF. The DNA of the CDR3 is TGCGCCAGCAGGATAGCTGGTCAGAATGAGCAGTTCTTC. This rearrangement joins TRBV5-1 to TRBJ2-1; D not certain. Trimming pared 5 bases from V and 7 bases from J, leaving 13 bases between. The length of the CDR3 is 13 residues. From germline, CDR1 is SGHRS and CDR2 YFSETQ.

The V and J genes are TRBV12-3 or TRBV12-4 and TRBJ1-5; D uncertain. Trimming cost V 5 bases and J 7 bases, with 12 bases left between them. CDR3 size: 13 residues. CDR3 nucleotide sequence: TGTGCCAGCAGTATACAGAGAGGGCAGCCCCAGCATTTT. It codes for CASSIQRGQPQHF.

V is TRBV6-5 and J is TRBJ1-6; TRBD1 agrees at 7 bases. The V and J ends lost 6 bases and 7 bases, in that order; junction bases with no gene match: 6. From germline, CDR1 is MNHEY and CDR2 SVGAGI. The CDR3 covers 14 residues. The CDR3 coding sequence is TGTGCCAGCAGCTACAGGGGTGGCAATTCACCCCTCCACTTT. Amino acids: CASSYRGGNSPLHF.

This clone was seen a handful of times. This CDR3 reads CASSLSGGYTDTQYF. DNA of the CDR3: TGTGCCAGCAGCCTTAGCGGGGGCTACACAGATACGCAGTATTTT. The chain carries TRBV5-4 and TRBJ2-3; 9 nucleotides agree with TRBD2. The CDR3 is 15 residues long. Germline V gene lookup returns CDR1 SGHNT and CDR2 YYREEE (reference sequence). V lost 4 bases, J lost 2 bases, and 5 bases stayed unmatched.

The rearrangement joins TRBV3-1 (or the pseudogene TRBV3-2) to TRBJ2-1; weak D call: TRBD2 (6 bases). This CDR3 has 15 residues. V was pared by 3 bases and J by 5 bases, with 14 bases between. Germline CDR1 LGHDT, CDR2 YNNKEL (reference sequence). The CDR3 loop reads CASSHLAGRHNEQFF. CDR3 DNA: TGTGCCAGCAGCCATCTGGCGGGACGACACAATGAGCAGTTCTTC.

V usage is TRBV28 and J usage is TRBJ2-7, with 9 bases matching TRBD2. Trimming cost V 4 bases and J 3 bases; bases outside gene matches: 7. Germline assignment: CDR1 MDHEN and CDR2 SYDVKM. The CDR3 is 15 amino acids. In DNA, the CDR3 is TGTGCCAGCAGTTCAGCGGGAGGAGCTGGCTACGAGCAGTACTTC. This gives the protein CASSSAGGAGYEQYF.

The rearrangement links TRBV5-1 to TRBJ1-4, with 7 bases aligning to TRBD1. CDR1 SGHRS and CDR2 YFSETQ come from the germline V gene. CDR3 length: 15 residues. The V segment lost 4 bases and the J segment 7 bases; nucleotides outside the gene matches: 10. CDR3 loop: CASSKRQGEGEKLFF. The CDR3 DNA follows: TGCGCCAGCAGCAAAAGACAGGGAGAAGGTGAAAAACTGTTTTTT.